These T cell receptor beta chains were read from a single sample in a study of T-cell reconstitution after alpha-beta-depleted transplantation in children. TCRdb re-called the PCR reads with MiXCR, one entry per CDR3 protein. Here the sample spans over 550,000 distinct CDR3 sequences, roughly a tenth being singletons. Sequenced material: PBMCs from the stem cell graft donor, taken from the stem cell graft. The receptor set was obtained from a human donor who donated a stem cell graft to a child with acute myeloid leukemia. Both conserved end residues are part of each CDR3. The D gene is left open where the match is weak. The size of a clone is reported for some rows only, either as once, few or many, or as a class for expanded clones.

TRBD1,TRBJ2-6,TRBV6-1,NA,CASSVRDRGAGANVLTF,TGTGCCAGCAGTGTCCGGGACAGGGGTGCGGGGGCCAACGTCCTGACTTTC
NA,TRBJ2-7,TRBV20-1,NA,CSARGVSYEQYF,TGCAGTGCTAGAGGGGTCTCCTACGAGCAGTACTTC
NA,TRBJ2-1,TRBV24-1,NA,CATPGINEQFF,TGTGCCACCCCAGGGATCAATGAGCAGTTCTTC
NA,TRBJ2-3,TRBV5-1,NA,CASSYAADTQYF,TGCGCCAGCAGCTACGCGGCGGATACGCAGTATTTT
NA,TRBJ2-1,TRBV9,few,CASSVGIQEGWNEQFF,TGTGCCAGCAGCGTAGGAATCCAGGAGGGGTGGAATGAGCAGTTCTTC
NA,TRBJ2-7,TRBV12-3/TRBV12-4,many,CASSSRDGTYEQYF,TGTGCCAGCAGTTCCCGGGACGGAACCTACGAGCAGTACTTC
NA,TRBJ2-7,TRBV7-2,NA,CASSLTGLEQYF,TGTGCCAGCAGCCTCACTGGCCTCGAGCAGTACTTC
TRBD1,TRBJ1-4,TRBV29-1,few,CSVTGTGDEKLFF,TGCAGCGTTACCGGGACAGGGGATGAAAAACTGTTTTTT
TRBD1,TRBJ2-4,TRBV12-3/TRBV12-4,NA,CASRGQGFGKNIQYF,TGTGCCAGCAGAGGACAGGGGTTCGGCAAAAACATTCAGTACTTC
TRBD2,TRBJ2-2,TRBV20-1,few,CSARGWQRGNTGELFF,TGCAGTGCCCGGGGGTGGCAGCGGGGGAACACCGGGGAGCTGTTTTTT
TRBD2,TRBJ2-1,TRBV11-3,few,CASSFLAGAGDEQFF,TGTGCCAGCAGCTTTCTAGCGGGAGCTGGGGATGAGCAGTTCTTC
NA,TRBJ2-2,TRBV7-3,few,CASSLRGRPSTGELFF,TGTGCCAGCAGCTTACGGGGACGACCTTCAACCGGGGAGCTGTTTTTT
TRBD2,TRBJ2-5,TRBV5-1,NA,CASSFTPLAGRETQYF,TGCGCCAGCAGCTTTACCCCCCTAGCGGGGAGGGAGACCCAGTACTTC
NA,TRBJ1-2,TRBV12-3/TRBV12-4,NA,CASSLNRRNYGYTF,TGTGCCAGCAGTTTAAACAGGAGGAACTATGGCTACACCTTC
NA,TRBJ2-7,TRBV29-1,few,CSARTASYEQYF,TGCAGCGCCCGGACGGCTTCCTACGAGCAGTACTTC
NA,TRBJ2-5,TRBV11-1,few,CASSLAGEPWETQYF,TGTGCCAGCAGCTTAGCGGGAGAACCGTGGGAGACCCAGTACTTC
NA,TRBJ1-4,TRBV5-1,NA,CASSFSPAGGEKLFF,TGCGCCAGCAGCTTTTCCCCGGCAGGAGGGGAAAAACTGTTTTTT
NA,TRBJ1-1,TRBV5-6,NA,CASSYDRYTEAFF,TGTGCCAGCAGCTACGACAGATACACTGAAGCTTTCTTT
TRBD2,TRBJ2-1,TRBV7-2,few,CASSQWGGGYNEQFF,TGTGCCAGCAGTCAATGGGGCGGGGGTTACAATGAGCAGTTCTTC
NA,TRBJ2-1,TRBV12-3/TRBV12-4,few,CASSLWVEQFF,TGTGCCAGCAGTTTATGGGTCGAGCAGTTCTTC
TRBD1,TRBJ1-4,TRBV18,NA,CASSLDRGRGEKLFF,TGTGCCAGCTCCCTCGACAGGGGAAGGGGTGAAAAACTGTTTTTT
TRBD2,TRBJ2-1,TRBV4-3,many,CASSDTSGSPYNEQFF,TGCGCCAGCAGCGACACAAGCGGGAGCCCCTACAATGAGCAGTTCTTC
NA,TRBJ1-5,TRBV2,NA,CASSLEEANSNQPQHF,TGTGCCAGCAGCCTTGAAGAGGCTAATAGCAATCAGCCCCAGCATTTT
NA,TRBJ2-1,TRBV10-3,NA,CAINRDLNNEQFF,TGTGCCATCAATCGGGACTTAAACAATGAGCAGTTCTTC
NA,TRBJ1-6,TRBV20-1,NA,CSASIRGTSYNSPLHF,TGCAGTGCTTCTATCAGGGGAACCTCATATAATTCACCCCTCCACTTT
TRBD2,TRBJ2-1,TRBV6-5,many,CASSSWGTSGRATSNEQFF,TGTGCCAGCAGTTCCTGGGGGACTAGCGGGAGGGCGACGAGCAATGAGCAGTTCTTC
NA,TRBJ1-4,TRBV4-3,few,CASSRQLNEKLFF,TGCGCCAGCAGCAGACAGCTTAATGAAAAACTGTTTTTT
TRBD2,TRBJ2-3,TRBV20-1,many,CSARDPSGKSTDTQYF,TGCAGTGCTAGAGATCCCAGCGGGAAGAGTACAGATACGCAGTATTTT
TRBD2,TRBJ2-7,TRBV19,NA,CASSIDGRASAYEQYF,TGTGCCAGTAGTATAGACGGGAGGGCATCAGCCTACGAGCAGTACTTC
NA,TRBJ2-3,TRBV4-3,NA,CASSQGRGSLTDTQYF,TGCGCCAGCAGCCAAGGGCGTGGGAGTCTCACAGATACGCAGTATTTT
TRBD2,TRBJ2-2,TRBV15,NA,CATSSLAEDTGELFF,TGTGCCACCAGCAGCCTAGCGGAGGACACCGGGGAGCTGTTTTTT
NA,TRBJ1-1,TRBV9,NA,CASSVALAGVRSEAFF,TGTGCCAGCAGCGTAGCTTTAGCGGGGGTCCGGTCTGAAGCTTTCTTT
NA,TRBJ2-7,TRBV29-1,many,CSAEKAGSSYEQYF,TGCAGCGCCGAAAAGGCGGGGAGCTCCTACGAGCAGTACTTC
TRBD2,TRBJ2-5,TRBV4-1,few,CASSLTTSGETQYF,TGCGCCAGCAGCCTCACGACTAGCGGAGAGACCCAGTACTTC
TRBD1,TRBJ2-2,TRBV20-1,few,CSARDSGTGGRAGELFF,TGCAGTGCTAGAGACAGCGGGACAGGGGGTAGGGCCGGGGAGCTGTTTTTT
NA,TRBJ1-3,TRBV4-3,few,CASSQAGLGNTIYF,TGCGCCAGCAGCCAAGCCGGGTTAGGAAACACCATATATTTT
NA,TRBJ1-5,TRBV28,few,CASSLLGAQPQHF,TGTGCCAGCAGTTTATTGGGGGCTCAGCCCCAGCATTTT
NA,TRBJ2-2,TRBV29-1,NA,CSGRGANTGELFF,TGCAGCGGACGGGGGGCCAACACCGGGGAGCTGTTTTTT
NA,TRBJ2-3,TRBV12-3/TRBV12-4,NA,CASSLAGTFRSQYF,TGTGCCAGCAGTTTAGCGGGGACGTTTAGGTCGCAGTATTTT
TRBD2,TRBJ2-5,TRBV20-1,NA,CSARDRATSGRIWETQYF,TGCAGTGCTAGAGACCGCGCGACTAGCGGGAGAATCTGGGAGACCCAGTACTTC
NA,TRBJ1-2,TRBV5-1,many,CASSLADRQYGYTF,TGCGCCAGCAGCTTGGCTGACAGACAGTATGGCTACACCTTC
NA,TRBJ1-2,TRBV5-1,few,CASSLEAENYGYTF,TGCGCCAGCAGCTTGGAGGCAGAGAACTATGGCTACACCTTC
TRBD2,TRBJ2-1,TRBV10-3,few,CAISGLREIHNEQFF,TGTGCCATCAGTGGTTTGCGGGAGATTCACAATGAGCAGTTCTTC
TRBD2,TRBJ2-5,TRBV9,many,CASSVDGGSKETQYF,TGTGCCAGCAGCGTAGACGGCGGGAGTAAAGAGACCCAGTACTTC
NA,TRBJ2-1,TRBV7-2,many,CASSLGNQPGHEQFF,TGTGCCAGCAGCTTAGGGAACCAGCCCGGTCATGAGCAGTTCTTC